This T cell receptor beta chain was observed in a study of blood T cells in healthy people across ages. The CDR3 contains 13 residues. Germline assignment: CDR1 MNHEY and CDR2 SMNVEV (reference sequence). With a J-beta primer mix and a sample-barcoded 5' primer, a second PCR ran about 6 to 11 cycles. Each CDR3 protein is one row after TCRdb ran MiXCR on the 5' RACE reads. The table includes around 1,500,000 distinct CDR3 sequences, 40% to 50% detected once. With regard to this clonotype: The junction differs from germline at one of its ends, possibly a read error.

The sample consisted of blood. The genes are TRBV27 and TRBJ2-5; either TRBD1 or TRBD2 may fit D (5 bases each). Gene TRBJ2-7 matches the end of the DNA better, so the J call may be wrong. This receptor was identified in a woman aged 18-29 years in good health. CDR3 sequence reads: CARSSGTLGEQYF. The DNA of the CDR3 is TGTGCCCGCAGCTCCGGGACCTTAGGCGAGCAGTACTTC.